These T cell receptor beta chains were read from a single sample in a study of shared clonotypes between healthy human individuals. Produced via immunoSEQ multiplex PCR; TCRdb's table is partial and in-frame only. The table has 2 million to 2.5 million clones, about nine tenths seen once. Sequences were obtained from naive CD4+ T cells from PBMCs. The receptors stem from a man aged 18 to 29 in good health. Some clones in this sample may be carry-over from other donors' samples. CDR3s include the opening cysteine and the closing phenylalanine or tryptophan. A D gene is named only where the DNA matches it firmly. Clone size, where shown, is once, few, many, or a class for clones that have expanded.

V	size	J	length	D	CDR3	DNA
TRBV29-1	.	TRBJ2-3	14	TRBD1	CSVTTGERPDTQYF	TGCAGCGTCACGACAGGGGAAAGACCAGATACGCAGTATTTT
TRBV9	.	TRBJ2-1	14	TRBD2	CASSATLAGDPLFF	TGTGCCAGCAGCGCAACTCTAGCGGGAGACCCGTTGTTCTTC
TRBV20-1	.	TRBJ2-5	10	.	CSARRETQYF	TGCAGTGCCCGTCGAGAGACCCAGTACTTC
TRBV14	.	TRBJ2-1	16	.	CASSQEGSSRDRVQFF	TGTGCCAGCAGCCAAGAAGGGTCTAGCCGTGATCGGGTGCAGTTCTTC
TRBV4-3	.	TRBJ2-7	15	.	CASSQELYTSYEQYF	TGCGCCAGCAGCCAAGAATTATACACATCCTACGAGCAGTACTTC
TRBV7-8	.	TRBJ1-1	15	.	CASSLERGRGTEAFF	TGTGCCAGCAGCTTAGAAAGGGGGAGGGGCACTGAAGCTTTCTTT
TRBV7-3	.	TRBJ2-7	13	.	CASSSLTREEQYF	TGTGCCAGCAGCTCCTTGACCAGAGAAGAGCAGTACTTC
TRBV27	.	TRBJ2-7	16	TRBD2	CASSTKTSGSSYEQYF	TGTGCCAGCAGTACCAAGACTAGCGGGAGTTCCTACGAGCAGTACTTC
TRBV5-1	.	TRBJ2-1	13	TRBD2	CASSLAGAGGEFF	TGCGCCAGCAGCTTGGCCGGAGCGGGAGGGGAGTTCTTC
TRBV5-1	.	TRBJ2-5	15	.	CASSLETGLEETQYF	TGCGCCAGCAGCTTGGAGACGGGATTAGAGGAGACCCAGTACTTC
TRBV5-1	once	TRBJ2-7	15	.	CASSAFGVPSYEQYF	TGCGCCAGCAGCGCCTTTGGGGTCCCCTCCTACGAGCAGTACTTC
TRBV2	few	TRBJ2-2	14	.	CASRIAENTGELFF	TGTGCCAGCAGAATAGCGGAGAACACCGGGGAGCTGTTTTTT
TRBV2	.	TRBJ1-4	18	.	CASALHRGPWGSDEKLFF	TGTGCCAGCGCTCTACACCGGGGCCCATGGGGGAGTGATGAAAAACTGTTTTTT
TRBV5-6	.	TRBJ2-2	11	.	CASHWGGELFF	TGTGCCAGCCACTGGGGCGGGGAGCTGTTTTTT
TRBV11-2	.	TRBJ2-3	16	TRBD2	CASSLIGGRAADTQYF	TGTGCCAGCAGCTTAATTGGCGGGAGGGCCGCAGATACGCAGTATTTT
TRBV5-5	once	TRBJ2-3	16	TRBD2	CASSLALAGVADTQYF	TGTGCCAGCAGCTTGGCTCTAGCGGGAGTGGCAGATACGCAGTATTTT
TRBV7-6	.	TRBJ2-1	15	.	CASSLGAISYNEQFF	TGTGCCAGCAGCTTAGGGGCAATCTCCTACAATGAGCAGTTCTTC
TRBV5-1	.	TRBJ1-3	14	.	CASSLVATGNTIYF	TGCGCCAGCAGCTTGGTGGCTACTGGAAACACCATATATTTT
TRBV19	.	TRBJ1-5	16	TRBD1	CASSNPGGRSNQPQHF	TGTGCCAGTAGCAACCCAGGGGGCCGGAGCAATCAGCCCCAGCATTTT
TRBV19	few	TRBJ1-1	14	TRBD1	CASSPKDRDVEAFF	TGTGCCAGTAGTCCCAAAGACAGGGACGTTGAAGCTTTCTTT
TRBV27	.	TRBJ1-5	17	TRBD1	CASSVSGTGGAGQPQHF	TGTGCCAGCAGTGTTTCCGGGACAGGGGGCGCAGGACAGCCCCAGCATTTT
TRBV18	.	TRBJ2-7	15	.	CASSPLWSGDYEQYF	TGTGCCAGCTCACCACTTTGGTCCGGGGACTACGAGCAGTACTTC
TRBV5-5	.	TRBJ2-3	14	.	CASASQGSTDTQYF	TGTGCCAGCGCTAGCCAGGGGAGTACAGATACGCAGTATTTT
TRBV20-1	.	TRBJ2-2	11	.	CSASWRGELFF	TGCAGTGCTAGTTGGCGGGGGGAGCTGTTTTTT
TRBV6-1	.	TRBJ1-1	13	.	CASRPNSGAEAFF	TGTGCCAGCAGGCCGAATTCTGGAGCTGAAGCTTTCTTT
TRBV7-2	.	TRBJ1-1	15	TRBD1	CASSLVGTANTEAFF	TGTGCCAGCAGCTTAGTGGGGACAGCGAACACTGAAGCTTTCTTT
TRBV30	once	TRBJ1-2	14	.	CAWSVSGGNYGYTF	TGTGCCTGGAGTGTATCCGGCGGGAACTATGGCTACACCTTC
TRBV6-6	.	TRBJ2-5	15	.	CASSYSSQTVGTQYF	TGTGCCAGCAGTTACTCGTCCCAAACGGTGGGGACCCAGTACTTC
TRBV5-1	.	TRBJ2-1	13	.	CASSLQGPDEQFF	TGCGCCAGCAGCCTACAAGGCCCGGATGAGCAGTTCTTC
TRBV4-2	.	TRBJ2-1	15	.	CASSRVPGTTSEQFF	TGTGCCAGCAGCCGCGTCCCCGGGACCACCAGTGAGCAGTTCTTC
TRBV6-1	.	TRBJ2-7	13	.	CASTRDSLHEQYF	TGTGCCAGCACGCGGGACAGTTTACACGAGCAGTACTTC
TRBV14	.	TRBJ1-2	15	TRBD1	CASSHARGTAYGYTF	TGTGCCAGCAGCCACGCCCGCGGGACAGCCTATGGCTACACCTTC
TRBV15	.	TRBJ2-6	16	.	CATSRGKGAGANVLTF	TGTGCCACCAGCAGAGGGAAAGGGGCTGGGGCCAACGTCCTGACTTTC
TRBV7-9	once	TRBJ2-5	14	.	CASSLVLGEETQYF	TGTGCCAGCAGCTTAGTTCTTGGGGAGGAGACCCAGTACTTC
TRBV5-1	.	TRBJ1-2	15	TRBD1	CASSLGTARDYGYTF	TGCGCCAGCAGCCTAGGGACAGCGAGGGACTATGGCTACACCTTC
TRBV29-1	.	TRBJ2-7	13	.	CSVVPASSYEQYF	TGCAGCGTTGTCCCCGCCAGCTCCTACGAGCAGTACTTC
TRBV6-5	.	TRBJ1-6	14	.	CASSPRSENSPLHF	TGTGCCAGCAGTCCCCGTAGCGAAAATTCACCCCTCCACTTT
TRBV5-1	.	TRBJ2-7	15	.	CASSSDRLLDDEQYF	TGCGCCAGCAGCTCCGACAGGCTACTCGACGACGAGCAGTACTTC
TRBV5-1	once	TRBJ2-3	14	.	CASSFSGTTDTQYF	TGCGCCAGCAGCTTTAGTGGGACCACAGATACGCAGTATTTT
TRBV7-9	.	TRBJ2-1	14	TRBD1	CASSVRTGAVEQFF	TGTGCCAGCAGCGTAAGGACAGGGGCAGTTGAGCAGTTCTTC
TRBV5-6	.	TRBJ2-1	12	.	CASSFGGVEQFF	TGTGCCAGCAGCTTTGGAGGGGTTGAGCAGTTCTTC
TRBV11-2	.	TRBJ2-7	15	TRBD1	CASSLGGTGAYEQYF	TGTGCCAGCAGCTTAGGGGGGACAGGGGCCTACGAGCAGTACTTC
TRBV7-9	.	TRBJ2-7	12	TRBD1	CASTRSGGEQYF	TGTGCCAGCACTCGTTCAGGGGGCGAGCAGTACTTC
TRBV5-4	.	TRBJ2-1	15	TRBD2	CASSPTSGTYNEQFF	TGTGCCAGCAGCCCCACTAGCGGGACATACAATGAGCAGTTCTTC
TRBV12-2	.	TRBJ2-5	16	.	CASRSGQFWWQETQYF	TGTGCAAGTCGCAGCGGACAGTTCTGGTGGCAAGAGACCCAGTACTTC
TRBV7-2	.	TRBJ1-2	15	.	CASSATTGLMGGYTF	TGTGCCAGCAGCGCCACGACGGGACTTATGGGTGGCTACACCTTC
TRBV7-9	.	TRBJ1-1	13	.	CASRKGWGTEAFF	TGTGCCAGCCGGAAGGGTTGGGGCACTGAAGCTTTCTTT
TRBV15	.	TRBJ1-1	14	.	CATSSRWQNTEAFF	TGTGCCACCAGCAGTAGATGGCAGAACACTGAAGCTTTCTTT
TRBV7-2	.	TRBJ2-1	16	TRBD2	CASSVGLAGNYNEQFF	TGTGCCAGCAGCGTAGGACTAGCGGGAAACTACAATGAGCAGTTCTTC
TRBV6-6	.	TRBJ1-5	16	TRBD1	CASSPRTGLSNQPQHF	TGTGCCAGCAGTCCCAGGACAGGTCTAAGCAATCAGCCCCAGCATTTT
TRBV19	.	TRBJ2-4	15	TRBD2	CASSILSTSGNIQYF	TGTGCCAGTAGTATTTTGAGTACTAGCGGGAACATTCAGTACTTC
TRBV5-1	.	TRBJ1-4	15	.	CASSAQGGGDEKLFF	TGCGCCAGCAGCGCCCAGGGAGGAGGGGATGAAAAACTGTTTTTT